The clone carrying this T cell receptor beta chain was counted a few times. The antigen is not known. The entry originates in a study of PD-1 blockade in classical Hodgkin lymphoma. Broader study findings: CD4+ TCR diversity, unlike CD8+, rose significantly by C4D1. Still unresolved is the cause of the repertoire differences, which may be disease activity or prior therapy.

The J segment lost 3 bases and the V segment lost 8 bases, leaving 9 bases of the junction unmatched. CDR1 WSHSY and CDR2 SAAADI come from the germline V gene. The CDR3 has 14 residues. Method: immunoSEQ multiplex PCR; TCRdb's copy keeps in-frame clones and lacks some. The sample includes 95,000 to 100,000 clones, roughly 89% seen only once; the top ten take under 8.5%. Each of the patients experienced relapse following autologous stem cell transplantation, and their brentuximab vedotin exposure differed. The patients, who had relapsed/refractory classical Hodgkin lymphoma, achieved best responses of complete response, partial response or progressive disease.

The rearrangement links TRBV10-2 to TRBJ2-7; 8 bases are a match to TRBD1. The sequence was obtained from a human donor with classical Hodgkin lymphoma. Specimen: peripheral blood mononuclear cells (PBMCs), collected before the second cycle of nivolumab. In DNA, the CDR3 is TGCGCCAGCTTAAGGGCAGGGGGCAGCTACGAGCAGTACTTC. It translates to CASLRAGGSYEQYF.